Sequencing of this T cell receptor beta chain was carried out in a study of blood T cells in healthy people across ages. General study results and limits: Significant beta diversity loss was already apparent by age approximately 40, declining roughly linearly. It was the long-lived donors that had more naive CD4+ cells and higher diversity than aged donors.

Note on this clonotype: The target antigen is unknown.

This CDR3 is built from 13 residues. V was clipped by 6 bases and J by 2 bases, with 11 bases between them. Germline CDR1 is MNHEY and CDR2 is SVGEGT. Healthy Caucasians from Russia aged roughly 6 to 95 served as donors. A J-beta primer mix and a sample-barcoded 5' primer were used in a second PCR of roughly 6 to 11 cycles. TCRdb recomputed calls from the 5' RACE reads with MiXCR, one row per CDR3 protein. Among under 2,000,000 distinct CDR3 sequences listed, about 50% were seen once. The sample taken for sequencing was blood. The sequence came from a woman aged 40 to 49 in good health. This chain joins TRBV6-2 or TRBV6-3 and TRBJ2-7, with D perhaps TRBD1 or TRBD2 (5 bases each). The CDR3 DNA is TGTGCCAGCAGCGGGACGGCCACCTACGAGCAGTACTTC. It codes for CASSGTATYEQYF.